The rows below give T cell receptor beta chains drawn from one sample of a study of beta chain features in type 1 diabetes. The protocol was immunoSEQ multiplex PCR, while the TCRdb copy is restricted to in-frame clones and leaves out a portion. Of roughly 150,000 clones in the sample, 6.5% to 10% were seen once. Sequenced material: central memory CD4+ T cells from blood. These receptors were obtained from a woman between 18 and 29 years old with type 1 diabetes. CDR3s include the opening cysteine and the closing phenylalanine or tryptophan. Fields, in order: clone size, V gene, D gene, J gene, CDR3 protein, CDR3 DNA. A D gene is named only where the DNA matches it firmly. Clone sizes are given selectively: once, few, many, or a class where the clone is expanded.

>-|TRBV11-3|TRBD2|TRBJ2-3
CASSSSGGRLYDTQYF
TGTGCCAGCAGTTCCTCGGGGGGGCGCTTATACGATACGCAGTATTTT
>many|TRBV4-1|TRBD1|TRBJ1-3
CASSRQGVENTIYF
TGCGCCAGCAGTCGACAGGGTGTTGAAAACACCATATATTTT
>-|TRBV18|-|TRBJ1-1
CASSALDNTEAFF
TGTGCCAGCTCAGCTCTAGATAACACTGAAGCTTTCTTT
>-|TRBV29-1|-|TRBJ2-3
CSVKTSTDTQYF
TGCAGCGTTAAAACTAGCACAGATACGCAGTATTTT
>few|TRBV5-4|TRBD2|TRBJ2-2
CASSLGLAASTGELFF
TGTGCCAGCAGCTTGGGGCTAGCGGCATCCACCGGGGAGCTGTTTTTT
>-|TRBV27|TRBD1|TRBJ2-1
CASSPDRGGYNEQFF
TGTGCCAGCAGTCCGGACAGGGGGGGTTACAATGAGCAGTTCTTC
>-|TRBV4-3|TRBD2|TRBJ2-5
CASSQERRSGSGGQETQYF
TGCGCCAGCAGCCAAGAAAGGAGGAGCGGTAGCGGGGGCCAAGAGACCCAGTACTTC
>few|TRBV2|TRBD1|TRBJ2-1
CASSLGQGEFF
TGTGCCAGCAGCCTGGGACAGGGTGAGTTCTTC
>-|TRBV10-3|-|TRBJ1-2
CAISGSAGYGYTF
TGTGCCATCAGTGGGTCCGCGGGGTATGGCTACACCTTC
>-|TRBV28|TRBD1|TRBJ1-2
CASSPRDRDGYTF
TGTGCCAGCAGTCCACGGGACAGGGACGGCTACACCTTC
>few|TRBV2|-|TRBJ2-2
CASSERGGRYTEELFF
TGTGCCAGCAGTGAGAGGGGGGGGCGCTACACGGAGGAGCTGTTTTTT
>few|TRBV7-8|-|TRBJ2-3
CASSYAGAGYDTQYF
TGTGCCAGCAGCTACGCGGGCGCGGGGTATGATACGCAGTATTTT
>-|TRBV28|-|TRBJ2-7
CASSTGYEQYF
TGTGCCAGCAGTACTGGCTACGAGCAGTACTTC
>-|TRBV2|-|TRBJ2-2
CASSLDRTGSGELFF
TGTGCCAGCAGCCTCGACAGAACAGGGTCCGGGGAGCTGTTTTTT
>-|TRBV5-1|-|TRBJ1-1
CASSLAPGNTEAFF
TGCGCCAGCAGCTTGGCCCCAGGTAACACTGAAGCTTTCTTT
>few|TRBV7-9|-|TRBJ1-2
CASSPGGYGYTF
TGTGCCAGCAGCCCGGGAGGGTATGGCTACACCTTC
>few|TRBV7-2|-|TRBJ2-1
CASSFGVLSYNEQFF
TGTGCCAGCAGCTTCGGGGTACTCTCCTACAATGAGCAGTTCTTC
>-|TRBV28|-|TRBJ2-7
CASSLSTGIYEQYF
TGTGCCAGCAGTTTATCAACGGGAATCTACGAGCAGTACTTC
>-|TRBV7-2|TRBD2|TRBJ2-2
CASSLGGTSGAWSGELFF
TGTGCCAGCAGCTTGGGAGGGACTAGCGGAGCCTGGTCCGGGGAGCTGTTTTTT
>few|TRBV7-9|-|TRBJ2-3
CASSKDFPPDTQYF
TGTGCCAGCAGCAAGGACTTCCCCCCAGATACGCAGTATTTT
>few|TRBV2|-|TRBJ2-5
CASSATGTRGETQYF
TGTGCCAGCAGTGCAACCGGGACCCGGGGGGAGACCCAGTACTTC
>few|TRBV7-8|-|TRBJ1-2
CASSARGAGNYGYTF
TGTGCCAGCAGCGCCCGCGGGGCGGGTAACTATGGCTACACCTTC
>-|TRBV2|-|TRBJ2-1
CASSAGVPYNEQFF
TGTGCCAGCAGTGCGGGGGTACCCTACAATGAGCAGTTCTTC
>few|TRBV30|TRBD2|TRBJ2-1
CAWRVTSGTYNEQFF
TGTGCCTGGAGAGTGACTAGCGGGACCTACAATGAGCAGTTCTTC
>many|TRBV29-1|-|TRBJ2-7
CSVVVAGSYEQYF
TGCAGCGTTGTGGTGGCAGGGTCCTACGAGCAGTACTTC
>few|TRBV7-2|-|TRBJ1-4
CASSLEGRGGKLFF
TGTGCCAGCAGCTTAGAAGGGAGGGGAGGAAAACTGTTTTTT
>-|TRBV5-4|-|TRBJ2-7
CASSPTTNVASYEQYF
TGTGCCAGCAGCCCCACCACAAACGTTGCTAGCTACGAGCAGTACTTC
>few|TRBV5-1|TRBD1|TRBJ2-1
CASSLRPGTADNEQFF
TGCGCCAGCAGCTTGAGGCCCGGGACAGCCGACAATGAGCAGTTCTTC
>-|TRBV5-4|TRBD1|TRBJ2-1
CASSWGGQGVYNEQFF
TGTGCCAGCAGCTGGGGGGGACAGGGGGTTTACAATGAGCAGTTCTTC
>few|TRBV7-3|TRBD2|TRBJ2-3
CASSDGTSEADTQYF
TGTGCCAGCAGCGACGGGACTAGCGAAGCAGATACGCAGTATTTT